These T cell receptor beta chains were read from a single sample in a study of PD-L1 blockade in urothelial cancer. The repertoire was sequenced with immunoSEQ multiplex PCR; TCRdb's copy has only in-frame clones and lacks some. The table has under 45,000 clones, under 90% seen once. This specimen was PBMCs, taken around atezolizumab (anti-PD-L1) treatment. These receptors were collected from a man aged 60 to 69 with urothelial cancer. The CDR3 runs from the conserved cysteine through the conserved F or W. D genes are given only for firm matches. Clone size is given for some rows only: seen once, a few or many times, or a class if the clone is expanded.

TGTGCCAGCAGCAACCCCGGGACAGGGGATGGCTACACCTTC	CASSNPGTGDGYTF	NA	TRBV6-1	TRBJ1-2	TRBD1
TGTGCCTGGACAGAAAGCACAGATACGCAGTATTTT	CAWTESTDTQYF	NA	TRBV30	TRBJ2-3	NA
TGTGCCAGCAGGTCAGGGGGTAACTATGGCTACACCTTC	CASRSGGNYGYTF	NA	TRBV6-1	TRBJ1-2	TRBD1
TGCAGCGTTTTAGGACAGGGTGGGTACGAGCAGTACTTC	CSVLGQGGYEQYF	NA	TRBV29-1	TRBJ2-7	TRBD1
TGTGCCAGCAGTTTAGGGGGGGCAGATTCCTATAATTCACCCCTCCACTTT	CASSLGGADSYNSPLHF	NA	TRBV28	TRBJ1-6	NA
TGTGCCAGCCTCCCCGGGGGAATGACAGATACGCAGTATTTT	CASLPGGMTDTQYF	NA	TRBV6-6	TRBJ2-3	NA
TGTGCCAGCTCACCAGGAGACACCGGGGAGCTGTTTTTT	CASSPGDTGELFF	NA	TRBV18	TRBJ2-2	NA
TGTGCCAGCAGCCCTAGCGGGGGCCGCACAGATACGCAGTATTTT	CASSPSGGRTDTQYF	NA	TRBV5-4	TRBJ2-3	TRBD2
TGTGCCAGCAGCGGACTCTTGGGGGCAGAGACCCAGTACTTC	CASSGLLGAETQYF	NA	TRBV7-2	TRBJ2-5	NA
TGTGCCAGCAGCAGCCGGGACAGTGAAATTGAAGCTTTCTTT	CASSSRDSEIEAFF	NA	TRBV7-9	TRBJ1-1	TRBD1
TGTGCCAGCAGTTCGACAGGGGATGGCGTAGCTTTCTTT	CASSSTGDGVAFF	NA	TRBV28	TRBJ1-1	TRBD1
TGCGCCAGCAGCTTCGAGGGAATAGACACCGGGGAGCTGTTTTTT	CASSFEGIDTGELFF	NA	TRBV5-1	TRBJ2-2	NA
TGTGCCAGCAGCAAATGCGACAGGGGTTTCGCTGAAGCTTTCTTT	CASSKCDRGFAEAFF	NA	TRBV21-1	TRBJ1-1	NA
TGCAGCGTTGAGGACAGGACAATGAACACTGAAGCTTTCTTT	CSVEDRTMNTEAFF	NA	TRBV29-1	TRBJ1-1	TRBD1
TGTGCCAGCTCACCAGGGGCAGGGCAGGACACTGAAGCTTTCTTT	CASSPGAGQDTEAFF	NA	TRBV18	TRBJ1-1	NA
TGTGCCAGCAGTTTGGCGGGGGTTCTGGGCAATCAGCCCCAGCATTTT	CASSLAGVLGNQPQHF	once	TRBV28	TRBJ1-5	NA
TGTGCCAGCAGCTCGGGACAAAATTCACCCCTCCACTTT	CASSSGQNSPLHF	NA	TRBV7-3	TRBJ1-6	NA
TGTGCCAGCAGCTTGGTAGGTCGTGGGGGACAGGGGGCCCACGAGCAGTACTTC	CASSLVGRGGQGAHEQYF	NA	TRBV5-4	TRBJ2-7	TRBD1
TGCAGCGGGGAACTCGGGGAATCCAAAGCGTTCTTC	CSGELGESKAFF	NA	TRBV29-1	TRBJ2-1	NA
TGTGCCAGCAGGACAGGGACTAACTATGGCTACACCTTC	CASRTGTNYGYTF	once	TRBV19	TRBJ1-2	TRBD1
TGTGCCAGTAGTATGCCCATGCGGGACAGCGAAAATGAAAAACTGTTTTTT	CASSMPMRDSENEKLFF	NA	TRBV19	TRBJ1-4	TRBD1
TGCGCCAGCAGCTTGCCGTCCGTTGAAGGGGACGAGCAGTACTTC	CASSLPSVEGDEQYF	few	TRBV5-1	TRBJ2-7	NA
TGTGCCAGCAGTGAAGCGAACGTCTACGATACGCAGTATTTT	CASSEANVYDTQYF	few	TRBV2	TRBJ2-3	NA
TGCGCCAGCAGCCAAGATGTAGTCCCCGACTATGGCTACACCTTC	CASSQDVVPDYGYTF	NA	TRBV4-1	TRBJ1-2	NA
TGCGCCAGCAGTCCGAGACAGACTAACACCGGGGAGCTGTTTTTT	CASSPRQTNTGELFF	NA	TRBV23-1	TRBJ2-2	NA
TGTGCCAGCAGTGTCGGACAGGGAAGAACCGGGGAGCTGTTTTTT	CASSVGQGRTGELFF	NA	TRBV25-1	TRBJ2-2	TRBD1
TGCAGCGCAGGGTCCATGAACACTGAAGCTTTCTTT	CSAGSMNTEAFF	NA	TRBV29-1	TRBJ1-1	NA
TGTGCCATCAGTGAGGGGACAGGGGGCCCCTACGAGCAGTACTTC	CAISEGTGGPYEQYF	once	TRBV10-3	TRBJ2-7	TRBD1
TGCGCCAGCAGCTCACCCCCCGACAGGGCAACCTACGAGCAGTACTTC	CASSSPPDRATYEQYF	NA	TRBV5-1	TRBJ2-7	TRBD1
TGTGCCAGCAGCCCCGGACAGGGGTTCTACGAGCAGTACTTC	CASSPGQGFYEQYF	NA	TRBV7-9	TRBJ2-7	TRBD1
TGCGCCAGCAGCTTGGCCCACCGACAGGGAGCCCGCACAGATACGCAGTATTTT	CASSLAHRQGARTDTQYF	NA	TRBV5-1	TRBJ2-3	TRBD1
TGTGCCAGCAGTGACGGGATGAGGGGGGGTGATTCACCCCTCCACTTT	CASSDGMRGGDSPLHF	few	TRBV2	TRBJ1-6	NA